Below, 20 T cell receptor beta chains from the same sample are listed, as sequenced in a study of T cells in Graves' hyperthyroidism and ophthalmopathy. RNA transcripts were the template for amplifying TCR beta CDR3 regions. Researchers ran a first-round RT-PCR on the TCR CDR3 using the HTBI primer set. TCRdb itself ran the multiplex PCR reads through MiXCR, one entry per CDR3 protein. The sample consists of approximately 560,000 distinct CDR3 sequences, 40% to 55% of them appearing once. The specimen sequenced was peripheral blood or thyroid tissue (not recorded which). These receptors originate from a woman under 30 with Graves' hyperthyroidism.

The V call is TRBV7-6, the J call TRBJ2-7, with TRBD2 matching over 11 bases. J was trimmed by 0 bases and V by 6 bases; bases with no gene match: 10. Per germline, CDR1 SGHVS and CDR2 FNYEAQ. The CDR3 runs to 17 residues. The CDR3 region has the DNA TGTGCCAGCAGTTACTATACTAGCGGGAGTTTCTCCTACGAGCAGTACTTC. As protein: CASSYYTSGSFSYEQYF.

The rearrangement uses TRBV29-1 and TRBJ2-2, with a tentative D call TRBD2 (6 bases). The germline gives CDR1 SQVTM, CDR2 ANQGSEA. This CDR3 has 15 residues. Between the trimmed V and J ends, which lost 8 bases and 1 base, there was a span of 17 bases. DNA of the CDR3: TGCAGCCAAGATCCCAGCGGGCGGAACACCGGGGAGCTGTTTTTT. Translated: CSQDPSGRNTGELFF.

The chain couples TRBV10-2 to TRBJ2-2, with 9 bases identical to TRBD1. The V gene end was trimmed by 10 bases and the J gene end by 11 bases; junction bases not matched to a gene: 14. The CDR3 is 14 amino acids. Germline V gene sequence: CDR1 WSHSY, CDR2 SAAADI. The CDR3 nucleotides read TGCGCCACCGACCCGGGACAGGGAGCCTACGAGCTGTTTTTT. This sequence encodes CATDPGQGAYELFF.

This clonotype was detected only a few times. The chain carries TRBV2 and TRBJ2-7, with TRBD1 matching over 8 bases. Germline CDR1 is SNHLY and CDR2 is FYNNEI. Trimming cost V 3 bases and J 0 bases; bases outside gene matches: 4. This CDR3 has 15 amino acids. The CDR3 region has the DNA TGTGCCAGCAGTGAGGGACAGGTGATCTCCTACGAGCAGTACTTC. Its translation: CASSEGQVISYEQYF.

The rearrangement links TRBV7-8 to TRBJ2-6; perhaps TRBD2 as D (5 bases). Germline assignment: CDR1 SGHVS and CDR2 FQNEAQ. The CDR3 runs to 17 residues. The V and J ends lost 0 bases and 0 bases respectively, with 9 bases between them. The DNA for the CDR3 is TGTGCCAGCAGCTTAGCCCGGGGTACCTCTGGGGCCAACGTCCTGACTTTC. It yields the protein CASSLARGTSGANVLTF.

In this sample, this clonotype turned up a few times. In DNA form, the CDR3 reads TGTGCCAGCAGCCAAGACAGTGGGGAAGAGACCCAGTACTTC. The encoded protein is CASSQDSGEETQYF. V usage is TRBV7-9 and J usage is TRBJ2-5; D possibly corresponds to TRBD1 (5 bases). This CDR3 has 14 amino acids. Per germline, CDR1 SEHNR and CDR2 FQNEAQ (reference sequence). V was trimmed by 5 bases and J by 3 bases, leaving 13 bases between them.

This rearrangement joins TRBV7-3 to TRBJ2-7, with TRBD1 identical over 7 bases. This CDR3 is 13 amino acids long. Looked up from germline, CDR1 is SGHTA and CDR2 is FQGTGA. Trimming removed 5 bases from V and 5 bases from J; junction bases left unmatched: 6. This CDR3 is CASSQADRNEQYF. The CDR3 DNA follows: TGTGCCAGCAGCCAAGCGGACAGGAACGAGCAGTACTTC.

This chain joins TRBV20-1 and TRBJ2-7; maybe TRBD2 (6 bases). V was trimmed by 5 bases and J by 0 bases, leaving 11 bases between them. The length of the CDR3 is 13 residues. Looked up from germline, CDR1 is DFQATT and CDR2 is SNEGSKA (reference sequence). CDR3 DNA sequence: TGCAGTGCTCCTCGGACTACCTCCTACGAGCAGTACTTC. This sequence encodes CSAPRTTSYEQYF.

The chain is built from TRBV19 and TRBJ1-5; D remains ambiguous. Trimming pared 4 bases from V and 4 bases from J, leaving 11 bases between. From germline, CDR1 is LNHDA and CDR2 SQIVND (reference sequence). This CDR3 spans 14 amino acids. CDR3 loop: CASSNGWKNQPQHF. The DNA of the CDR3 is TGTGCCAGTAGTAACGGGTGGAAGAATCAGCCCCAGCATTTT.

This clonotype was seen many times. V is TRBV25-1 and J is TRBJ2-7; 9 nucleotides line up with TRBD1. Germline loops: CDR1 MGHDK, CDR2 SYGVNS. V dropped 3 bases and J dropped 2; count of bases not matched to a gene: 5. This CDR3 region has 15 residues. This CDR3 reads CASSDPGQGTYEQYF. CDR3 nucleotide sequence: TGTGCCAGCAGTGACCCGGGACAGGGTACCTACGAGCAGTACTTC.

The chain recombines TRBV20-1 with TRBJ1-1; maybe TRBD1 (5 bases). Trimming shortened V by 5 bases and J by 0 bases, and 10 bases separated the two germline ends. The germline V gene encodes CDR1 DFQATT and CDR2 SNEGSKA (reference sequence). The CDR3 has 13 amino acids. The CDR3 DNA sequence: TGCAGTGCTTGGGGGTCTATGAACACTGAAGCTTTCTTT. This encodes CSAWGSMNTEAFF.

This clonotype has just one count. This rearrangement joins TRBV20-1 to TRBJ2-5, with 11 nucleotides matching TRBD1. CDR1 DFQATT and CDR2 SNEGSKA come from the germline V gene (reference sequence). V trimming: 6 bases; J trimming: 5 bases; junction bases outside the gene matches: 14. The CDR3 consists of 16 residues. CDR3 nucleotides: TGCAGTGCGCCGTTCCGGGACAGGGGGAGTCTCGAGACCCAGTACTTC. Its protein is CSAPFRDRGSLETQYF.

A few counts support this clonotype. The gene calls are TRBV2 and TRBJ2-7, with 7 positions matching TRBD1. The germline V gene has CDR1 SNHLY and CDR2 FYNNEI. J was trimmed by 3 bases and V by 5 bases; bases with no gene match: 7. The CDR3 contains 14 residues. This CDR3 is CASSPGQDHYEQYF. CDR3 coding DNA: TGTGCCAGCAGTCCTGGACAGGACCACTACGAGCAGTACTTC. The variable domain in full, completed from reference TRBV2 and TRBJ2-7, reads EPEVTQTPSHQVTQMGQEVILRCVPISNHLYFYWYRQILGQKVEFLVSFYNNEISEKSEIFDDQFSVERPDGSNFTLKIRSTKLEDSAMYFCASSPGQDHYEQYFGPGTRLTVT.

This clonotype was counted at least ten times. CDR3 sequence: CSARGARGRTQYF. The DNA of the CDR3 is TGCAGTGCTAGGGGGGCGCGAGGCCGGACCCAGTACTTC. The rearrangement links TRBV20-1 to TRBJ2-5; TRBD1 is a possible D gene (6 bases). With 3 bases removed from V and 7 bases from J, the gap between germline ends came to 15 bases. Germline values: CDR1 DFQATT, CDR2 SNEGSKA (reference sequence). The CDR3 extends over 13 amino acids.

The CDR3 sequence is CATSDVGQGSDEQYF. The CDR3 DNA reads as TGTGCCACCAGTGATGTGGGACAGGGCAGCGACGAGCAGTACTTC. This sequence joins TRBV24-1 and TRBJ2-7, with 9 bases that match TRBD1. The CDR3 sequence is 15 residues long. Looked up from germline, CDR1 is KGHDR and CDR2 is SFDVKD. After removal of 3 bases from V and 5 bases from J, the junction contained 7 bases not matched to a gene.

The chain combines TRBV7-6 with TRBJ2-3, with 7 bases that match TRBD1. Per germline, CDR1 SGHVS and CDR2 FNYEAQ. With V trimmed by 4 bases and J by 8 bases, 6 bases remained unmatched. The length of the CDR3 is 13 residues. The CDR3 loop is CASSYKTGSTQYF. In nucleotides, the CDR3 is TGTGCCAGCAGCTATAAGACAGGGTCTACGCAGTATTTT.

In its sample, this clonotype was seen many times. The chain links TRBV5-1 to TRBJ1-2; D is perhaps TRBD1 (5 bases). The germline CDR1 and CDR2 sequences are SGHRS and YFSETQ. This CDR3 spans 13 amino acids. Trimming pared 3 bases from V and 2 bases from J, leaving 8 bases between. The DNA for the CDR3 is TGCGCCAGCAGCTCGGGGGACAACTATGGCTACACCTTC. It codes for CASSSGDNYGYTF.

The genes are TRBV7-9 and TRBJ2-7; a weak D match, TRBD1 (5 bases). Germline V gene lookup returns CDR1 SEHNR and CDR2 FQNEAQ (reference sequence). The germline V and J ends were trimmed by 5 bases and 3 bases, with 20 bases remaining between them. The CDR3 has 16 amino acids. CDR3 DNA sequence: TGTGCCAGCAGCCAAGATTTAGGCAGGGTCGGCTACGAGCAGTACTTC. Translating gives CASSQDLGRVGYEQYF.

The chain combines TRBV7-2 with TRBJ1-1, with TRBD1 matching 9 bases. With 7 bases clipped from V and 3 bases from J, the junction kept 15 bases outside the gene matches. The CDR3 has 17 amino acids. Germline V gene lookup returns CDR1 SGHTA and CDR2 FQGNSA. This chain's CDR3 is CASTRDREGGIDTEAFF. The CDR3 coding sequence is TGTGCCAGCACCCGGGACAGGGAGGGTGGTATAGACACTGAAGCTTTCTTT. Supplemented by reference TRBV7-2 and TRBJ1-1, the full variable domain reads GAGVSQSPSNKVTEKGKDVELRCDPISGHTALYWYRQSLGQGLEFLIYFQGNSAPDKSGLPSDRFSAERTGGSVSTLTIQRTQQEDSAVYLCASTRDREGGIDTEAFFGQGTRLTVV.

This clonotype was observed many times. The CDR3 region has the DNA TGCAGTGCACAGGAGAACTATGGCTACACCTTC. This codes for CSAQENYGYTF. V gene TRBV20-1 combines with J gene TRBJ1-2, with D maybe TRBD1 (5 bases). The germline V gene has CDR1 DFQATT and CDR2 SNEGSKA (reference sequence). Trimming took 6 bases from V and 2 from J, leaving 7 bases between them. The CDR3 has 11 residues.